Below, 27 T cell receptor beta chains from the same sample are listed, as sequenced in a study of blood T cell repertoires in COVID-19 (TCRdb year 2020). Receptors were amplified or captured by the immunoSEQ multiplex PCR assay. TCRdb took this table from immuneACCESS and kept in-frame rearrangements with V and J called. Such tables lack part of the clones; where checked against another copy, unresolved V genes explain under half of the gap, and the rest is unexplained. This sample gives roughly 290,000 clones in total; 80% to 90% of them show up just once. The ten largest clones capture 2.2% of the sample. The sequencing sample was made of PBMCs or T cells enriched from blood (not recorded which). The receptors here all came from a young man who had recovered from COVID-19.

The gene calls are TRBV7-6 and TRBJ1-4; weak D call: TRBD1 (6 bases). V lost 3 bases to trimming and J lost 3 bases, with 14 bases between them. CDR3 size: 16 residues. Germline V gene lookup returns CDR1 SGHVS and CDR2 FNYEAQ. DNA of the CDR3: TGTGCCAGCAGCTTCTTATCAGGGGAAGCTAATGAAAAACTGTTTTTT. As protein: CASSFLSGEANEKLFF.

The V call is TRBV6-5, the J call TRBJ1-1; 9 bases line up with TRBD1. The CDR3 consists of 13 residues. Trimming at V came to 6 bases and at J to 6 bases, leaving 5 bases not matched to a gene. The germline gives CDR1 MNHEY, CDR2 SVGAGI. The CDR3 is CASREGQGSEAFF. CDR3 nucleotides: TGTGCCAGCAGAGAGGGACAGGGTTCTGAAGCTTTCTTT.

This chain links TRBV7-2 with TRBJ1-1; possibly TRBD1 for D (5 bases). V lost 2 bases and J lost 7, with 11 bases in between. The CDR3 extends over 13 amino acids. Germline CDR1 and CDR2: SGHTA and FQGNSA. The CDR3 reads CASSLFTGVEAFF. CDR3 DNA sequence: TGTGCCAGCAGCTTATTTACAGGCGTTGAAGCTTTCTTT.

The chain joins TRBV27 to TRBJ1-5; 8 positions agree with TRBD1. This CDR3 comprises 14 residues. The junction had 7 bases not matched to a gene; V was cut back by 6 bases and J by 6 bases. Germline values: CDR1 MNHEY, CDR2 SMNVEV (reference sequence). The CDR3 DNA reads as TGTGCCAGCAGCGTTGGACAGGGCACTCAGCCCCAGCATTTT. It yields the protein CASSVGQGTQPQHF.

This chain's CDR3 is CASSTTNEKLFF. CDR3 DNA: TGTGCCAGCAGCACTACCAATGAAAAACTGTTTTTT. The chain employs TRBV7-8 and TRBJ1-4; D uncertain. The CDR3 runs 12 residues. Trimming cost V 5 bases and J 5 bases, with 6 bases left between them. Germline loops: CDR1 SGHVS, CDR2 FQNEAQ.

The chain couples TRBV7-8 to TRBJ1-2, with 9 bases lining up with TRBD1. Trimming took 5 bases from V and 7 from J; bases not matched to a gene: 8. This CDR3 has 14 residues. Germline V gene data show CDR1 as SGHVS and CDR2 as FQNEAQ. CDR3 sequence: CASSTDRGGGGYTF. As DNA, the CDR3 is TGTGCCAGCAGCACGGACAGGGGCGGGGGTGGCTACACCTTC.

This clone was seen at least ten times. The CDR3 protein is CASSLNLQEQPQHF. CDR3 coding DNA: TGTGCCAGCAGCTTGAATCTGCAAGAGCAGCCCCAGCATTTT. The chain carries TRBV5-6 and TRBJ1-5, with no clear D. The CDR3 spans 14 residues. Germline CDR1 reads SGHDT; CDR2 reads YYEEEE. V was clipped by 1 base and J by 7 bases, with 12 bases between them. The full variable domain, its missing parts supplied by reference TRBV5-6 and TRBJ1-5, is DAGVTQSPTHLIKTRGQQVTLRCSPKSGHDTVSWYQQALGQGPQFIFQYYEEEERQRGNFPDRFSGHQFPNYSSELNVNALLLGDSALYLCASSLNLQEQPQHFGDGTRLSIL.

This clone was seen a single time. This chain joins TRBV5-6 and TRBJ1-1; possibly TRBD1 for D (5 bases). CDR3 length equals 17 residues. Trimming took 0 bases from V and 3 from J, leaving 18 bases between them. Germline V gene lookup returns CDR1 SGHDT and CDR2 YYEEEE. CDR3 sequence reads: CASSLVPAGGRDTEAFF. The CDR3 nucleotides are TGTGCCAGCAGCTTGGTCCCCGCCGGGGGGAGGGACACTGAAGCTTTCTTT.

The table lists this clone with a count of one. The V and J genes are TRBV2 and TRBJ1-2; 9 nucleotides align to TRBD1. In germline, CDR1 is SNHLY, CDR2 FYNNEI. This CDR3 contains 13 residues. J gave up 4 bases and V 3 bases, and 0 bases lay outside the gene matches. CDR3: CASSEDRGYGYTF. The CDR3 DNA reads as TGTGCCAGCAGTGAGGACAGGGGCTATGGCTACACCTTC. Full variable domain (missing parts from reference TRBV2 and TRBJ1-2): EPEVTQTPSHQVTQMGQEVILRCVPISNHLYFYWYRQILGQKVEFLVSFYNNEISEKSEIFDDQFSVERPDGSNFTLKIRSTKLEDSAMYFCASSEDRGYGYTFGSGTRLTVV.

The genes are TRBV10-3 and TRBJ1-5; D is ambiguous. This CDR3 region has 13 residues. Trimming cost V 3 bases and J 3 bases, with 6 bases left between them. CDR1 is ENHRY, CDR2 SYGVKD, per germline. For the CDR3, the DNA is TGTGCCATCAGTGACAGTTTCAATCAGCCCCAGCATTTT. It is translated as CAISDSFNQPQHF.

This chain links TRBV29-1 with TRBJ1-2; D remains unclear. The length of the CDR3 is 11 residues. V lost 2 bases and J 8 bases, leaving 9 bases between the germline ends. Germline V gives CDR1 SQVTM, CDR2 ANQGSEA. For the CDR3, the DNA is TGCAGCGTTGAATTTGCGTTGGGCTACACCTTC. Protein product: CSVEFALGYTF.

CDR3 loop: CASSIQGRLNEKLFF. The CDR3 DNA is TGTGCCAGTAGTATCCAGGGAAGACTCAATGAAAAACTGTTTTTT. V and J are TRBV19 and TRBJ1-4; D is possibly TRBD1 (5 bases). The CDR3 length is 15 residues. CDR1 is LNHDA and CDR2 is SQIVND in the germline V gene (reference sequence). Deletions cut 3 bases from V and 5 bases from J, with 13 bases between.

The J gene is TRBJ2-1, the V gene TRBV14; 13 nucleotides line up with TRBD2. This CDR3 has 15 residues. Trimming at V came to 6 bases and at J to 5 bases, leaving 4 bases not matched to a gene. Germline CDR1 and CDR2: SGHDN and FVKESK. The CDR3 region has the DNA TGTGCCAGCAGGCGGACTAGCGGGGGTCACAATGAGCAGTTCTTC. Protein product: CASRRTSGGHNEQFF. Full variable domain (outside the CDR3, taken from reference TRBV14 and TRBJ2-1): EAGVTQFPSHSVIEKGQTVTLRCDPISGHDNLYWYRRVMGKEIKFLLHFVKESKQDESGMPNNRFLAERTGGTYSTLKVQPAELEDSGVYFCASRRTSGGHNEQFFGPGTRLTVL.

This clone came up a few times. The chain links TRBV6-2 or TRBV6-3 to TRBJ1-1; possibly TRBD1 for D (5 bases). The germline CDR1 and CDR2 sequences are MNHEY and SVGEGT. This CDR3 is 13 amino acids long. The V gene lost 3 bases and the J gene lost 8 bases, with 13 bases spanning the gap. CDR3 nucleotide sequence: TGTGCCAGCAGTTATTTACAGGCTACCGAAGCTTTCTTT. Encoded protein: CASSYLQATEAFF.

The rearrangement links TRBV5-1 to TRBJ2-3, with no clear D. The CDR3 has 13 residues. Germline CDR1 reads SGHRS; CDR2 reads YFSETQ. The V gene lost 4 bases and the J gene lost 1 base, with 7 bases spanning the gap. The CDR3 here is CASSIQGTDTQYF. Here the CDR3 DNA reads TGCGCCAGCAGCATCCAGGGCACAGATACGCAGTATTTT.

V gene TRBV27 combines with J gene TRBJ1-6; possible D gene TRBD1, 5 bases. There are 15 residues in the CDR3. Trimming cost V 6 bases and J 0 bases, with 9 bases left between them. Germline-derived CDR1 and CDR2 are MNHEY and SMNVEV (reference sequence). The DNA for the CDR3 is TGTGCCAGCAGGACAGTTAGCTCCTATAATTCACCCCTCCACTTT. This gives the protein CASRTVSSYNSPLHF.

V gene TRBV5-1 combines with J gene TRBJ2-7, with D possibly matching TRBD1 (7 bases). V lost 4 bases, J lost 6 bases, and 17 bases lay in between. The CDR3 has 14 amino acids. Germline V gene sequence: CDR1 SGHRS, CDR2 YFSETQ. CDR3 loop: CASSAGTARGEQYF. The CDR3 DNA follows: TGCGCCAGCAGCGCGGGGACAGCAAGAGGCGAGCAGTACTTC. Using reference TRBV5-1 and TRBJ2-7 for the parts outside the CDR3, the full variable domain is KAGVTQTPRYLIKTRGQQVTLSCSPISGHRSVSWYQQTPGQGLQFLFEYFSETQRNKGNFPGRFSGRQFSNSRSEMNVSTLELGDSALYLCASSAGTARGEQYFGPGTRLTVT.

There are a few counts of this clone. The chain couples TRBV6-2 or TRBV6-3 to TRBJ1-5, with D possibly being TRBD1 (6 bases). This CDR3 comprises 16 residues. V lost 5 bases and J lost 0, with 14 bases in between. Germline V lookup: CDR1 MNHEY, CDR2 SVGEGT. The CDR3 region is CASSNSGALSNQPQHF. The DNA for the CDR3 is TGTGCCAGCAGTAATTCAGGGGCCCTTAGCAATCAGCCCCAGCATTTT.

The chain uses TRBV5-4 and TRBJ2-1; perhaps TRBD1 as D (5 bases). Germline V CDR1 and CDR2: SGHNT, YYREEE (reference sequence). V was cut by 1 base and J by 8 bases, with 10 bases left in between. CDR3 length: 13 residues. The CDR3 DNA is TGTGCCAGCAGCTTGCCCGACAGTTATGAGCAGTTCTTC. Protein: CASSLPDSYEQFF.

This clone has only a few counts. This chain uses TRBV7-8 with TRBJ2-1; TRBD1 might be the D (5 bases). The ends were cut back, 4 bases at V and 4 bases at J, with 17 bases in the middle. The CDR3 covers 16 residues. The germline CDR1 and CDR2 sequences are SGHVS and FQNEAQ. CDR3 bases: TGTGCCAGCAGCTCCTGGCTCTCCCCAGGGTACAATGAGCAGTTCTTC. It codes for CASSSWLSPGYNEQFF.

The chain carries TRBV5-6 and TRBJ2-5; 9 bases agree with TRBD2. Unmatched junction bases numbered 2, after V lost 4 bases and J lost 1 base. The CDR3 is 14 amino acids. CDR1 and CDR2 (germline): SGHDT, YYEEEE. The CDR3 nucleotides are TGTGCCAGCAGCGTGGGACTAGCCCAAGAGACCCAGTACTTC. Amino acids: CASSVGLAQETQYF.

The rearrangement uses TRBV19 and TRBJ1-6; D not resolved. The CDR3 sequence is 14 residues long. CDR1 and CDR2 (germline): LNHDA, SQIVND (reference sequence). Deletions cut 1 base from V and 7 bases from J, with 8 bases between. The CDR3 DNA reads TGTGCCAGTAGTATAGGAGGGCTCAATTCACCCCTCCACTTT. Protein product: CASSIGGLNSPLHF.

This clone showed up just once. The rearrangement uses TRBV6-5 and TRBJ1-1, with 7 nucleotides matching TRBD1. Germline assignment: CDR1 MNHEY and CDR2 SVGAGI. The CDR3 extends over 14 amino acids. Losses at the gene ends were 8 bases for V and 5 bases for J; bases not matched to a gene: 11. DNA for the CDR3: TGTGCCAGCGGGCCAGGGGGGCTCGTTACTGAAGCTTTCTTT. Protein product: CASGPGGLVTEAFF.

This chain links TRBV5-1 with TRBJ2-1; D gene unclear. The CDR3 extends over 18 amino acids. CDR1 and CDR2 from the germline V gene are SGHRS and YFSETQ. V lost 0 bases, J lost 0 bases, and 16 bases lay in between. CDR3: CASSLEVVVLSSYNEQFF. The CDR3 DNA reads TGCGCCAGCAGCTTGGAAGTGGTAGTCCTAAGCTCCTACAATGAGCAGTTCTTC.

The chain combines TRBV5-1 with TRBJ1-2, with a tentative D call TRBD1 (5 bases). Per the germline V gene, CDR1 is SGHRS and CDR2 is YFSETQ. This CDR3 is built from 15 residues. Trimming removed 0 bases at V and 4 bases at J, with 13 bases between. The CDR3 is CASSLDPGVGYGYTF. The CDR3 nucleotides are TGCGCCAGCAGCTTGGACCCGGGGGTTGGCTATGGCTACACCTTC.

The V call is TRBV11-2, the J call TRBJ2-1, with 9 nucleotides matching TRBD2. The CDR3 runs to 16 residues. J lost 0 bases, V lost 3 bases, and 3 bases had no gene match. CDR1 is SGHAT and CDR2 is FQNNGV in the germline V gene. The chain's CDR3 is CASSFQAGGSYNEQFF. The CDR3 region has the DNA TGTGCCAGCAGCTTCCAAGCGGGGGGCTCCTACAATGAGCAGTTCTTC.

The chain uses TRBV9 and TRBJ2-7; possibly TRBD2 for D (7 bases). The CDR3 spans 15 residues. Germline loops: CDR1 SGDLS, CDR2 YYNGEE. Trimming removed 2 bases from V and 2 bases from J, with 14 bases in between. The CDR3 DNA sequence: TGTGCCAGCAGCGTTGGGGGGGCCTCGGCCTACGAGCAGTACTTC. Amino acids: CASSVGGASAYEQYF.